This TCR beta chain was identified during a study of blood T cell repertoires in COVID-19. Study details: Sample material is recorded as cDNA or gDNA derived from T cells, B-cell-depleted T cells, or PBMCs.

Cohort 3 recovered donors had two negative PCRs, clearance, or symptom resolution. Some clones are missing from TCRdb's copy, which holds only in-frame ones; the method was immunoSEQ multiplex PCR. The data contain just over 300,000 clones, about nine tenths of them singletons. V was cut by 5 bases and J by 2 bases, with 12 bases left in between. Germline loops: CDR1 SGHTA, CDR2 FQGNSA. The CDR3 has 15 amino acids. V gene TRBV7-2 combines with J gene TRBJ1-4, with TRBD1 as a possible D gene (6 bases). Specimen: PBMCs or T cells enriched from blood (not recorded which). This TCR derives from a man aged 25-45 years who had recovered from COVID-19. In DNA, the CDR3 is TGTGCCAGCAGCGAACAGGGCGGGACTAATGAAAAACTGTTTTTT. This sequence encodes CASSEQGGTNEKLFF.